These 16 T cell receptor beta chains originate from one sample sequenced in a study of cytomegalovirus exposure and HLA in healthy donors. Use of 60 Vbeta and 13 Jbeta primers characterized the PCR. Using immunoSEQ multiplex PCR, the repertoire was profiled, and TCRdb retains in-frame clones only, with some absent. This table holds 90,000 to 120,000 clones. The source material was PBMCs. All receptors derive from a man between 50 and 59 years old in good health and CMV-seronegative.

About this clone: The junction does not match germline at one end; this may be a read error. The gene calls are TRBV7-7 and TRBJ1-3, with D possibly being TRBD1 (6 bases). Germline assignment: CDR1 SSHAT and CDR2 FNYEAQ (reference sequence). The CDR3 is 15 amino acids. The CDR3 spells CASSLDRSSGNTIYF. The CDR3, as DNA: TGTGCTAGCAGCTTAGACAGGTCCTCTGGAAACACCATATATTTT.

This chain connects TRBV5-5 to TRBJ1-5; TRBD1 matches at 7 bases. The V and J ends lost 3 bases and 6 bases, in that order; junction bases with no gene match: 9. The CDR3 spans 15 residues. Germline CDR1 SGHKS, CDR2 YYEKEE (reference sequence). The CDR3 reads CASSWTTDRVQPQHF. In DNA, the CDR3 is TGTGCCAGCAGCTGGACGACCGACAGGGTTCAGCCCCAGCATTTT.

The rearrangement joins TRBV19 to TRBJ2-7; D is possibly TRBD2 (7 bases). The germline V and J ends were trimmed by 5 bases and 7 bases, with 15 bases remaining between them. The germline V gene has CDR1 LNHDA and CDR2 SQIVND (reference sequence). The CDR3 length is 13 residues. The CDR3 sequence: CASSRQGGGEQYF. The CDR3 coding sequence is TGTGCCAGTAGTCGGCAGGGAGGGGGAGAGCAGTACTTC.

J is TRBJ1-4 and V is TRBV4-3; D perhaps matches TRBD1 (5 bases). The CDR3 sequence is 16 residues long. Germline assignment: CDR1 LGHNA and CDR2 YSLEER. The germline V and J ends were trimmed by 0 bases and 4 bases, with 12 bases remaining between them. CDR3 protein: CASSQDGWGGNEKLFF. The CDR3 coding sequence is TGCGCCAGCAGCCAAGATGGCTGGGGGGGTAATGAAAAACTGTTTTTT.

J is TRBJ2-7 and V is TRBV7-6, with TRBD1 matching 8 bases. Germline V gene lookup returns CDR1 SGHVS and CDR2 FNYEAQ. There are 15 residues in the CDR3. Unmatched junction bases numbered 6, after V lost 2 bases and J lost 3 bases. CDR3 nucleotide sequence: TGTGCCAGCAGCTTAACAGGGGGTAACTACTACGAGCAGTACTTC. Its translation: CASSLTGGNYYEQYF. Full variable domain (missing parts from reference TRBV7-6 and TRBJ2-7): GAGVSQSPRYKVTKRGQDVALRCDPISGHVSLYWYRQALGQGPEFLTYFNYEAQQDKSGLPNDRFSAERPEGSISTLTIQRTEQRDSAMYRCASSLTGGNYYEQYFGPGTRLTVT.

As for this clone: Within the sample, other DNA sequences also encode this same CDR3. CDR3 DNA sequence: TGCGCCAGCAGCTTGGCCCAGGGAGGGTACACTGAAGCTTTCTTT. Amino acid sequence: CASSLAQGGYTEAFF. V and J are TRBV5-1 and TRBJ1-1; a weak D match, TRBD1 (5 bases). V gave up 0 bases and J gave up 3 bases, with 12 bases separating them. Per the germline V gene, CDR1 is SGHRS and CDR2 is YFSETQ. This CDR3 has 15 residues. The variable domain in full, completed from reference TRBV5-1 and TRBJ1-1, reads KAGVTQTPRYLIKTRGQQVTLSCSPISGHRSVSWYQQTPGQGLQFLFEYFSETQRNKGNFPGRFSGRQFSNSRSEMNVSTLELGDSALYLCASSLAQGGYTEAFFGQGTRLTVV.

In DNA form, the CDR3 reads TGTGCCAGCAGGGGACTAGGCGGTTACAATGAGCAGTTCTTC. It specifies CASRGLGGYNEQFF. The V and J genes are TRBV6-6 and TRBJ2-1; 8 bases align to TRBD2. Losses at the gene ends were 6 bases for V and 4 bases for J; bases not matched to a gene: 5. CDR1 MNHNY and CDR2 SVGAGI come from the germline V gene (reference sequence). The CDR3 spans 14 residues.

The chain recombines TRBV14 with TRBJ2-3, with D hard to call. The CDR3 consists of 14 residues. CDR1 is SGHDN, CDR2 FVKESK, per germline. V was trimmed by 4 bases and J by 6 bases, leaving 14 bases between them. For the CDR3, the DNA is TGTGCCAGCAGCCCTTTGGGCCCGGCGGATACGCAGTATTTT. Amino acids: CASSPLGPADTQYF.

The chain uses TRBV11-2 and TRBJ1-1; D remains ambiguous. Trimming left V 1 base short and J 4 bases short, with 13 bases between. Germline-derived CDR1 and CDR2 are SGHAT and FQNNGV. The CDR3 sequence is 15 residues long. The CDR3: CASSLAYIHLTEAFF. CDR3 DNA sequence: TGTGCCAGCAGCTTAGCTTACATCCATCTCACTGAAGCTTTCTTT.

This chain connects TRBV19 to TRBJ1-2, with D unresolved. Deletions cut 5 bases from V and 4 bases from J, with 11 bases between. This CDR3 spans 13 amino acids. Looked up from germline, CDR1 is LNHDA and CDR2 is SQIVND (reference sequence). The CDR3 is CASSELRSYGYTF. CDR3 in DNA: TGTGCCAGTAGTGAGCTCAGGTCCTATGGCTACACCTTC.

The chain uses TRBV5-6 and TRBJ1-2, with a possible D match to TRBD1 (6 bases). V was pared by 4 bases and J by 6 bases, with 13 bases between. This CDR3 is built from 13 residues. Germline V CDR1 and CDR2: SGHDT, YYEEEE. The CDR3, as DNA: TGTGCCAGCAGCAGACAGGTGTGGGATGGCTACACCTTC. Amino acids: CASSRQVWDGYTF. The full variable domain, with the rest looked up from reference TRBV5-6 and TRBJ1-2, is DAGVTQSPTHLIKTRGQQVTLRCSPKSGHDTVSWYQQALGQGPQFIFQYYEEEERQRGNFPDRFSGHQFPNYSSELNVNALLLGDSALYLCASSRQVWDGYTFGSGTRLTVV.

In the case of this clone: One end of the junction is discordant with germline, which a read error may explain. The V gene is TRBV11-2, the J gene TRBJ2-1, with a tentative D call TRBD2 (6 bases). This CDR3 has 16 residues. Germline-derived CDR1 and CDR2 are SGHAT and FQNNGV. The DNA of the CDR3 is TGTGCCAGCAGCTTAAACACCGGGGACTCCGACAATGAGCAGTTCTTC. As protein: CASSLNTGDSDNEQFF.

The J gene is TRBJ1-1, the V gene TRBV6-5, with 8 positions matching TRBD1. This CDR3 spans 15 amino acids. V trimming: 5 bases; J trimming: 7 bases; junction bases outside the gene matches: 12. The germline V gene has CDR1 MNHEY and CDR2 SVGAGI. The CDR3 region is CASSTSSTGTGEAFF. The CDR3 DNA follows: TGTGCCAGCAGTACCTCCTCGACAGGGACAGGTGAAGCTTTCTTT.

CDR3 sequence: CASSLLGGRGGYTF. Written as DNA, the CDR3 is TGTGCCAGCAGCTTATTGGGGGGGCGCGGAGGCTACACCTTC. The V and J genes are TRBV11-1 and TRBJ1-2, with D possibly TRBD1 on 6 matching bases. The CDR3 consists of 14 residues. V gave up 2 bases and J gave up 8 bases, with 15 bases separating them. Germline V gene lookup returns CDR1 SGHAT and CDR2 FQDESV (reference sequence).

The chain is built from TRBV25-1 and TRBJ1-1, with no clear D. The CDR3 spans 11 residues. CDR1 and CDR2 from the germline V gene are MGHDK and SYGVNS. The V end lost 3 bases, the J end lost 5 bases, and 4 bases lay between the germline ends. The CDR3 here is CASSDRTEAFF. The CDR3 DNA reads as TGTGCCAGCAGTGACAGGACTGAAGCTTTCTTT.

The chain has TRBV6-6 and TRBJ2-1, with D possibly being TRBD2 (5 bases). Deletions cut 10 bases from V and 2 bases from J, with 12 bases between. The CDR3 runs 13 residues. Germline loops: CDR1 MNHNY, CDR2 SVGAGI (reference sequence). DNA for the CDR3: TGTGCCATGCGATCGGGGACCTACAATGAGCAGTTCTTC. Its translation is CAMRSGTYNEQFF.